The clone carrying this T cell receptor (beta chain) was seen many times. The data stem from a study of T cells in Graves' hyperthyroidism and ophthalmopathy. V was clipped by 3 bases and J by 6 bases, with 6 bases between them. The CDR3 totals 11 residues. CDR1 and CDR2 (germline): ENHRY, SYGVKD. The CDR3 regions of TCR beta were amplified from RNA transcripts. The study used the HTBI primer set for a first-round RT-PCR of the TCR CDR3. A single record per CDR3 protein comes from TCRdb applying MiXCR to the multiplex PCR reads. The sample has approximately 590,000 distinct CDR3 sequences; about half are singletons. The hyperthyroidism patients had all been newly diagnosed, and their disease duration was under 2 months. Their ages ranged from 18 to 65 years.

Sample: peripheral blood or thyroid tissue (not recorded which). The TCR sequence derives from a woman aged 18-30 years with Graves' hyperthyroidism. V and J are TRBV10-3 and TRBJ2-7, with D perhaps TRBD2 (5 bases). The CDR3 loop is CAISDAGEQYF. DNA of the CDR3: TGTGCCATCAGTGACGCGGGCGAGCAGTACTTC.